Below, 25 T cell receptor beta chains from the same sample are listed, as sequenced in a study of T-cell memory formation after mild COVID-19. TCRdb re-derived calls from the 5' RACE reads in MiXCR, one entry per CDR3 protein. The repertoire holds under 600,000 distinct CDR3 sequences, less than 25% seen once, with 8.4% in the top ten. What was sequenced was PBMCs or a T cell subset sorted from them (not recorded which). The source of these receptors is an adult woman who had mild COVID-19 (a few samples of this study predate the infection). Cell type and time point are not known.

For this clonotype: This CDR3 fails to terminate in the conserved phenylalanine or tryptophan, so it likely reflects a read error. No DNA is shown, since the ends of the CDR3 on it are uncertain; the CDR3 is the one TCRdb lists. V and J are TRBV10-3 and TRBJ2-7; the D call TRBD1 from the table was never checked on the DNA. The CDR3 adds up to 11 amino acids, both ends counted. Germline CDR1 and CDR2: ENHRY and SYGVKD. CDR3 residues: CAISGGAVPPT.

This clonotype was counted a single time. The chain joins TRBV4-3 to TRBJ1-2; D call uncertain. CDR1 and CDR2 (germline): LGHNA, YSLEER. The CDR3 sequence is 14 residues long. V shed 0 bases and J shed 5 bases, with 10 bases lying between them. This CDR3 is CASSQDGRPYGYTF. CDR3 nucleotides: TGCGCCAGCAGCCAAGACGGGCGACCTTATGGCTACACCTTC.

This clonotype was counted a few times. This chain connects TRBV6-1 to TRBJ1-2; TRBD1 might be the D (6 bases). Germline assignment: CDR1 MNHNS and CDR2 SASEGT. The ends were cut back, 6 bases at V and 8 bases at J, with 16 bases in the middle. CDR3 length equals 13 residues. The CDR3 sequence: CASRTGTNFGYTF. The CDR3 nucleotides are TGTGCCAGCAGGACCGGGACAAATTTCGGCTACACCTTC.

Only a few counts were recorded for this clonotype. The rearrangement joins TRBV5-4 to TRBJ2-5; 14 bases match TRBD2. The J segment lost 4 bases and the V segment lost 4 bases, leaving 9 bases of the junction unmatched. This CDR3 comprises 17 residues. From germline, CDR1 is SGHNT and CDR2 YYREEE (reference sequence). CDR3: CASSTRLAGGPGETQYF. CDR3 in DNA: TGTGCCAGCAGCACACGACTAGCGGGAGGGCCTGGAGAGACCCAGTACTTC. Full variable domain (rest looked up from reference TRBV5-4 and TRBJ2-5): ETGVTQSPTHLIKTRGQQVTLRCSSQSGHNTVSWYQQALGQGPQFIFQYYREEENGRGNFPPRFSGLQFPNYSSELNVNALELDDSALYLCASSTRLAGGPGETQYFGPGTRLLVL.

The chain joins TRBV11-2 to TRBJ1-2; TRBD1 is a possible D gene (5 bases). With 5 bases removed from V and 4 bases from J, the gap between germline ends came to 26 bases. The V gene's germline CDR1 is SGHAT and CDR2 FQNNGV. The CDR3 totals 18 residues. The CDR3 region is CASSQPSGGKSLSYGYTF. DNA for the CDR3: TGTGCCAGCAGCCAACCTTCTGGGGGGAAATCGCTCTCCTATGGCTACACCTTC.

The chain is built from TRBV20-1 and TRBJ1-4; D uncertain. Trimming stripped 6 bases from V and 5 bases from J, with 7 bases between. The CDR3 consists of 11 residues. From germline, CDR1 is DFQATT and CDR2 SNEGSKA (reference sequence). CDR3 nucleotide sequence: TGCAGTGCACAAAAGAATGAAAAACTGTTTTTT. This sequence encodes CSAQKNEKLFF.

The table lists this clonotype with a few counts. The chain carries TRBV18 and TRBJ1-5; 7 nucleotides match TRBD1. V lost 6 bases to trimming and J lost 9 bases; unmatched junction nucleotides: 11. Germline-derived CDR1 and CDR2 are KGHSH and LQKENI. This CDR3 has 14 amino acids. CDR3 in amino acids: CASSLTGQEVPQHF. The CDR3 DNA reads TGTGCCAGCTCGCTTACAGGACAGGAGGTGCCCCAGCATTTT.

V gene TRBV2 combines with J gene TRBJ1-2; D is uncertain. Germline V gene sequence: CDR1 SNHLY, CDR2 FYNNEI. The CDR3 length is 14 residues. V lost 6 bases and J 8 bases, leaving 19 bases between the germline ends. The CDR3 sequence is CASRKDLKKGGYTF. CDR3 bases: TGTGCCAGCAGAAAGGACCTAAAAAAAGGGGGCTACACCTTC.

This clonotype appeared once. The CDR3 DNA reads TGTGCCAGCAGCCTCGGCCGGGACAGGGCGAAACCCGGGGGCTACGAGCAGTACTTC. Its protein is CASSLGRDRAKPGGYEQYF. This chain joins TRBV6-5 and TRBJ2-7, with 9 bases fitting TRBD1. The germline V gene has CDR1 MNHEY and CDR2 SVGAGI. V lost 6 bases to trimming and J lost 3 bases; unmatched junction nucleotides: 21. CDR3 length: 19 amino acids.

This chain links TRBV6-5 with TRBJ1-2, with D uncertain. The V end lost 2 bases, the J end lost 10 bases, and 17 bases lay between the germline ends. The CDR3 contains 14 residues. The germline CDR1 and CDR2 sequences are MNHEY and SVGAGI. The CDR3 region is CASSYRQDRDPYTF. Here the CDR3 DNA reads TGTGCCAGCAGTTACAGGCAGGATAGGGATCCCTACACCTTC.

The genes are TRBV27 and TRBJ2-7; D is perhaps TRBD2 (6 bases). Germline V gene data show CDR1 as MNHEY and CDR2 as SMNVEV (reference sequence). This CDR3 has 13 amino acids. V dropped 5 bases and J dropped 6 bases, with 14 bases sitting between them. This chain's CDR3 is CASSRAGSGEQYF. The CDR3 DNA sequence: TGTGCCAGCAGTCGCGCGGGGTCCGGCGAGCAGTACTTC.

This sequence joins TRBV2 and TRBJ2-1; TRBD1 or TRBD2 may be the D gene (6 bases each). The CDR3 extends over 14 amino acids. Germline lookup yields CDR1 SNHLY and CDR2 FYNNEI. V was shortened by 2 bases and J by 10 bases, with 15 bases between the two germline ends. The CDR3 nucleotides are TGTGCCAGCAGTGAACGGGGGCGCAGGCTCGAGCAGTTCTTC. As protein: CASSERGRRLEQFF. Complete variable domain (other parts from reference TRBV2 and TRBJ2-1): EPEVTQTPSHQVTQMGQEVILRCVPISNHLYFYWYRQILGQKVEFLVSFYNNEISEKSEIFDDQFSVERPDGSNFTLKIRSTKLEDSAMYFCASSERGRRLEQFFGPGTRLTVL.

This clonotype was found a few times. The junction departs from germline at one end; a sequencing error may be responsible. The V gene is TRBV27, the J gene TRBJ1-6, with 9 bases aligning to TRBD1. This CDR3 contains 15 residues. Germline assignment: CDR1 MNHEY and CDR2 SMNVEV (reference sequence). The DNA for the CDR3 is TGTGCCAGCAGTTCGGGACAGGGCTATAGTTCACCCCTCCACTTT. It yields the protein CASSSGQGYSSPLHF.

This rearrangement joins TRBV27 to TRBJ2-1; 11 bases match TRBD1. The germline CDR1 and CDR2 sequences are MNHEY and SMNVEV (reference sequence). This CDR3 is 17 amino acids long. V lost 6 bases and J lost 6; bases outside the gene matches: 13. The CDR3 bases are TGTGCCAGCAGCAGGACAGGGGGCTCACTACTGCTCAATGAGCAGTTCTTC. Translated: CASSRTGGSLLLNEQFF.

The table lists this clonotype with a few counts. The chain couples TRBV7-8 to TRBJ2-3; 7 nucleotides align to TRBD2. This CDR3 spans 16 amino acids. The germline gives CDR1 SGHVS, CDR2 FQNEAQ. V was clipped by 1 base and J by 0 bases; unmatched bases: 4. Here the CDR3 DNA reads TGTGCCAGCAGCTTAGACACTAGCGCTAGCACAGATACGCAGTATTTT. It translates to CASSLDTSASTDTQYF. Full variable domain (outside the CDR3, taken from reference TRBV7-8 and TRBJ2-3): GAGVSQSPRYKVAKRGQDVALRCDPISGHVSLFWYQQALGQGPEFLTYFQNEAQLDKSGLPSDRFFAERPEGSVSTLKIQRTQQEDSAVYLCASSLDTSASTDTQYFGPGTRLTVL.

This chain joins TRBV4-3 and TRBJ2-7; D may match TRBD1 or TRBD2 (5 bases each). Germline CDR1 LGHNA, CDR2 YSLEER. The V end was cut by 2 bases, the J end by 4 bases, with 15 bases between. The CDR3 extends over 15 amino acids. The CDR3 here is CASSQTSGAVYEQYF. In DNA, the CDR3 is TGCGCCAGCAGCCAAACTAGTGGGGCCGTATACGAGCAGTACTTC.

This clonotype was picked up a small number of times. The J gene is TRBJ1-1, the V gene TRBV24-1, with a tentative D call TRBD1 (6 bases). CDR3 length: 15 residues. The V end lost 3 bases, the J end lost 1 base, and 11 bases lay between the germline ends. Germline V gene sequence: CDR1 KGHDR, CDR2 SFDVKD. CDR3 sequence (DNA): TGTGCCACCAGTGATCCTCGGACAGAGAACACTGAAGCTTTCTTT. Translation: CATSDPRTENTEAFF.

The J gene is TRBJ2-3, the V gene TRBV7-9; TRBD1 might be the D (6 bases). Germline CDR1 reads SEHNR; CDR2 reads FQNEAQ (reference sequence). V gave up 6 bases and J gave up 0 bases, with 13 bases separating them. CDR3 length: 15 residues. CDR3 sequence: CASRSDRPSTDTQYF. CDR3 bases: TGTGCCAGCAGGTCGGACAGACCCAGCACAGATACGCAGTATTTT.

The chain uses TRBV20-1 and TRBJ2-5, with D possibly being TRBD2 (6 bases). Trimming removed 1 base at V and 4 bases at J, with 28 bases between. The CDR3 spans 19 residues. The germline V gene encodes CDR1 DFQATT and CDR2 SNEGSKA (reference sequence). The DNA of the CDR3 is TGCAGTGCTAGAGGCTTACCAACGAAGGGCCAAGCGGGCGGAGAGACCCAGTACTTC. Translation: CSARGLPTKGQAGGETQYF.

There are many counts of this clonotype. The chain couples TRBV29-1 to TRBJ2-4; 7 positions match TRBD2. The CDR3 is 15 residues long. Germline V lookup: CDR1 SQVTM, CDR2 ANQGSEA. With V trimmed by 1 base and J by 0 bases, 3 bases remained unmatched. The CDR3 DNA follows: TGCAGCGTTGAAGTGGGAGGGTTAGCCAAAAACATTCAGTACTTC. Protein sequence: CSVEVGGLAKNIQYF.

This clonotype was seen only a few times. The chain uses TRBV5-1 and TRBJ2-7; 9 bases align to TRBD1. The CDR3 runs 14 residues. Germline V gene data show CDR1 as SGHRS and CDR2 as YFSETQ. The V gene end was trimmed by 5 bases and the J gene end by 2 bases; junction bases not matched to a gene: 5. The CDR3 is CASRSTGGPYEQYF. DNA for the CDR3: TGCGCCAGCAGATCGACAGGGGGGCCCTACGAGCAGTACTTC.

The chain links TRBV7-2 to TRBJ2-1, with D possibly being TRBD1 (5 bases). CDR1 is SGHTA and CDR2 is FQGNSA in the germline V gene. The CDR3 loop spans 14 amino acids. V lost 3 bases to trimming and J lost 5 bases, with 11 bases between them. The CDR3 here is CASSFQRGNNEQFF. CDR3 nucleotides: TGTGCCAGCAGCTTTCAAAGGGGAAACAATGAGCAGTTCTTC. The full variable domain, in which reference TRBV7-2 and TRBJ2-1 provide the parts outside the CDR3, is GAGVSQSPSNKVTEKGKDVELRCDPISGHTALYWYRQSLGQGLEFLIYFQGNSAPDKSGLPSDRFSAERTGGSVSTLTIQRTQQEDSAVYLCASSFQRGNNEQFFGPGTRLTVL.

V and J are TRBV30 and TRBJ2-7; 11 bases are a match to TRBD1. The CDR3 extends over 13 amino acids. Looked up from germline, CDR1 is GTSNPN and CDR2 is SVGIG (reference sequence). V trimming: 2 bases; J trimming: 5 bases; junction bases outside the gene matches: 2. The CDR3 protein is CAWSPGQGDEQYF. The CDR3 DNA reads as TGTGCCTGGAGTCCGGGACAGGGGGACGAGCAGTACTTC.

This rearrangement joins TRBV20-1 to TRBJ1-2, with D maybe TRBD1 (6 bases). The CDR3 loop spans 16 amino acids. V lost 0 bases, J lost 2 bases, and 16 bases lay in between. Germline V gene lookup returns CDR1 DFQATT and CDR2 SNEGSKA (reference sequence). In DNA form, the CDR3 reads TGCAGTGCTAGAGAAATGGGGTGGGACACCAACTATGGCTACACCTTC. Its translation is CSAREMGWDTNYGYTF.

The V and J genes are TRBV5-6 and TRBJ1-2; 10 nucleotides align to TRBD1. The CDR3 contains 15 residues. Germline V gene sequence: CDR1 SGHDT, CDR2 YYEEEE. V gave up 2 bases and J gave up 8 bases; unmatched junction bases: 9. CDR3 protein: CASSLQPDRGNGYTF. The CDR3 nucleotides read TGTGCCAGCAGCTTACAACCGGACAGGGGGAACGGCTACACCTTC.